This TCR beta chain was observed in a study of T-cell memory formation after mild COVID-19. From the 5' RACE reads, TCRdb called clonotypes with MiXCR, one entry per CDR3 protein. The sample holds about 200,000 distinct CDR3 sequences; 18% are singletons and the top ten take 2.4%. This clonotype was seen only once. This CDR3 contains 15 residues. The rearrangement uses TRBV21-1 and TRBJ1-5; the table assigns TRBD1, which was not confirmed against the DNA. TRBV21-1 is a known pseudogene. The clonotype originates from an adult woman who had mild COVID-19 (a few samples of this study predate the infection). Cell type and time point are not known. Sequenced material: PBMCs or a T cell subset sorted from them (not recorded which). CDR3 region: CASSNSAGGFQPQHF. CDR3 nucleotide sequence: TGTGCCAGCAGCAATTCCGCAGGGGGCTTTCAGCCCCAGCATTTT.